The clone carrying this TCR beta chain was counted ten times or more. Noted time point: patch test 2, 6 weeks after DPC sensitization. Treatment reported: therapeutic diphenylcyclopropenone sensitization with weekly scalp DPC. Every patch test was put on after a blood sample was taken. It was the library that attached unique molecular identifiers to individual cDNA molecules. TCRdb itself ran the RACE reads through MiXCR, one entry per CDR3 protein. The table includes roughly 84,000 distinct CDR3 sequences, less than 11% detected once. The data stem from a study of human T cells and chemical hapten exposure. Study as a whole: Each patient's scalp received weekly diphenylcyclopropenone throughout the roughly 25-week study. Epicutaneous patch tests delivered 0.01% DPC to the upper back, with evaluation at 6 days.

The trim removed 2 bases at V and 3 bases at J, leaving 12 bases unmatched. CDR3 size: 17 residues. CDR1 is MDHEN and CDR2 is SYDVKM in the germline V gene. This receptor was taken from a woman aged 50 to 65 with alopecia areata. Some clones in this sample may be carry-over from other donors' samples. The sequencing used whole blood, collected in connection with sensitization to the hapten diphenylcyclopropenone (DPC). The J gene is TRBJ1-1, the V gene TRBV28; 7 positions match TRBD1. The DNA of the CDR3 is TGTGCCAGCAGTTTAAACCGACGGAAGGGGGCGGACACTGAAGCTTTCTTT. Its protein product is CASSLNRRKGADTEAFF.